This TCR beta chain originates from a study of T cell responses to AZD1222 COVID-19 vaccine. The CDR3 covers 15 residues. Trimming removed 5 bases from V and 7 bases from J; junction bases left unmatched: 7. Per the germline V gene, CDR1 is SGHTA and CDR2 is FQGNSA. Whole-study results and caveats: Baseline serology detected seropositivity in only six AZD1222 recipients. An increase in Spike-specific TCR breadth and depth was observed after two AZD1222 doses.

Clones were sequenced by immunoSEQ multiplex PCR, and TCRdb holds only the in-frame ones, with some missing. The table includes more than 95,000 clones, about 86% detected once. A remark on this clone: Its antigen is unknown.

This clonotype was sampled from an adult who received the AZD1222 COVID-19 vaccine. The chain combines TRBV7-2 with TRBJ1-4; TRBD1 matches 10 bases. Material: peripheral blood, obtained 28 days after the second AZD1222 dose. The CDR3 DNA follows: TGTGCCAGCAGCATGACAGGGGGCGCCGGTGAAAAACTGTTTTTT. It translates to CASSMTGGAGEKLFF.